Listed below are T cell receptor beta chains from one sample, sequenced in a study of blood T cells in healthy people across ages. TCRdb analysed the 5' RACE reads with MiXCR anew, one entry per CDR3 protein. The table includes more than 800,000 distinct CDR3 sequences, under 30% detected once. Sequencing was carried out using blood. These receptors originate from a woman aged 80 or over in good health. Each CDR3 is given with its conserved first and last residue. D genes are given only for firm matches. Some rows have no size entry. The others give once, few or many, or a class for an expanded clone.

length	size	V	J	D	DNA	CDR3
14	many	TRBV6-2/TRBV6-3	TRBJ1-2	TRBD1	TGTGCCAGCACTTGGGACAGCTTTAACTATGGCTACACCTTC	CASTWDSFNYGYTF
14	many	TRBV7-8	TRBJ2-7	.	TGTGCCAGCAGCCTGCTTGGGAAGCAAGGGGAGCAGTACTTC	CASSLLGKQGEQYF
15	few	TRBV6-6	TRBJ1-2	.	TGTGCCAGCAGCCAGGAGGGGGGGGCGGGATATGGCTACACCTTC	CASSQEGGAGYGYTF
15	.	TRBV11-2	TRBJ1-4	TRBD1	TGTGCCAGCAGCGCTACAGGGGGCTTAGATGAAAAACTGTTTTTT	CASSATGGLDEKLFF
14	many	TRBV6-5	TRBJ1-1	TRBD1	TGTGCCAGCAGTACTGGGACAGCGAACACTGAAGCTTTCTTT	CASSTGTANTEAFF
14	few	TRBV6-5	TRBJ2-7	TRBD2	TGTGCCAGCAGGGAGCGGGGGGGCCTCAATGAGCAGTACTTC	CASRERGGLNEQYF
11	.	TRBV20-1	TRBJ1-5	.	TGCAGTGCTTATAGGAGGCCGGCCCAGCATTTT	CSAYRRPAQHF
15	.	TRBV3-1	TRBJ1-5	.	TGTGCCAGCAGCCAAGGGGAAGGGGCTGGTCAGCCCCAGCATTTT	CASSQGEGAGQPQHF
15	.	TRBV4-3	TRBJ1-5	TRBD1	TGCGCCAGCAGCCAAGAGGACAGGAGCAATCAGCCCCAGCATTTT	CASSQEDRSNQPQHF
15	many	TRBV5-1	TRBJ1-5	TRBD1	TGCGCCAGCAGCCCGGGACAGGGAAACAATCAGCCCCAGCATTTT	CASSPGQGNNQPQHF
15	.	TRBV7-9	TRBJ2-1	.	TGTGCCAGCAGTAGTGTTAGCTTTAAGTCCAATGAGCAGTTCTTC	CASSSVSFKSNEQFF
16	few	TRBV12-3/TRBV12-4	TRBJ2-4	TRBD1	TGTGCCAGCACCTCCGACAGGGTAGGAACCAAAAACATTCAGTACTTC	CASTSDRVGTKNIQYF
15	many	TRBV3-1	TRBJ1-2	.	TGTGCCAGCAGCCCCTCGACAGCCGCCCTCTATGGCTACACCTTC	CASSPSTAALYGYTF
16	.	TRBV9	TRBJ1-5	TRBD1	TGTGCCAGCAGCGTGACAGGGGACGGGAGCAATCAGCCCCAGCATTTT	CASSVTGDGSNQPQHF
16	.	TRBV2	TRBJ1-4	.	TGTGCCAGTAGCACACTGGGAGGGGCAACTAATGAAAAACTGTTTTTT	CASSTLGGATNEKLFF
15	many	TRBV15	TRBJ2-5	.	TGTGCCACCAGCAGAGGGACTACTTCCCAAAAGACCCAGTACTTC	CATSRGTTSQKTQYF
16	many	TRBV21-1	TRBJ1-2	.	TGTGCCAGCAGCTCAAAGAGGTGGGAGGGGAAATATGGCTACACCTTC	CASSSKRWEGKYGYTF
15	many	TRBV7-2	TRBJ2-1	.	TGTGCCAGCAGCTTAGCGTACCAGGCCTACAATGAGCAGTTCTTC	CASSLAYQAYNEQFF
16	few	TRBV3-1	TRBJ2-7	TRBD2	TGTGCCAGCAGCCAAGGACTAGCGGGGGCTTCCTACGAGCAGTACTTC	CASSQGLAGASYEQYF
14	few	TRBV20-1	TRBJ1-2	.	TGCAGTGCTAGAGACAGGACGCGGGGCTATGGCTACACCTTC	CSARDRTRGYGYTF
14	many	TRBV11-2	TRBJ2-7	.	TGTGCCAGCAGCTTAGTTGGTGCAGTCTACGAGCAGTACTTC	CASSLVGAVYEQYF
16	many	TRBV20-1	TRBJ2-6	.	TGCAGTGCTAGAGCGCCCAACTACTCTGGGGCCAACGTCCTGACTTTC	CSARAPNYSGANVLTF
15	.	TRBV7-9	TRBJ2-1	TRBD2	TGTGCCAGCAGCCAAGCCCGCGGGGGGGCCACTGAGCAGTTCTTC	CASSQARGGATEQFF
16	few	TRBV5-6	TRBJ2-6	TRBD1	TGTGCCAGCAGCGATACAGGGGGCACTGGGGCCAACGTCCCGACTTTC	CASSDTGGTGANVPTF
14	.	TRBV10-3	TRBJ2-7	TRBD1	TGTGCCATCAGTGTCGACAGGGACACCTACGAGCAGTACTTC	CAISVDRDTYEQYF
13	many	TRBV11-3	TRBJ1-1	TRBD1	TGTGCCAGCAGCTCAACAGGGGTCACTGAAGCTTTCTTT	CASSSTGVTEAFF
15	.	TRBV5-6	TRBJ2-3	.	TGTGCCAGCACCCCGGCGGGTGGGGGCACAGATACGCAGTATTTT	CASTPAGGGTDTQYF
14	few	TRBV5-6	TRBJ2-5	.	TGTGCCAGCAGGGTTCACAGGGTTAGGGAGACCCAGTACTTC	CASRVHRVRETQYF
14	once	TRBV10-2	TRBJ1-4	.	TGCGCCCGCAGAATGGGCGGCGCTAATGAAAAACTGTTTTTT	CARRMGGANEKLFF
14	.	TRBV6-6	TRBJ2-1	.	TGTGCCAGCAGTTACTCGCGCGGGTACAATGAGCAGTTCTTC	CASSYSRGYNEQFF